These 30 T cell receptor beta chains came from one sample sequenced in a study of T cell responses to AZD1222 COVID-19 vaccine. Measured with immunoSEQ multiplex PCR; TCRdb has only the in-frame clones, and not every one. Among approximately 150,000 clones listed, around 93% were seen once. The sample was peripheral blood, taken 28 days after the second AZD1222 dose. These receptors were collected from an adult who received the AZD1222 COVID-19 vaccine.

This clone has only one observation. The chain combines TRBV6-2 or TRBV6-3 with TRBJ1-1; the D is unclear. V was cut by 3 bases and J by 3 bases, with 5 bases left in between. In germline, CDR1 is MNHEY, CDR2 SVGEGT. This CDR3 region has 12 residues. CDR3 amino acids: CASSYRDTEAFF. CDR3 in DNA: TGTGCCAGCAGTTATAGGGACACTGAAGCTTTCTTT.

The chain uses TRBV11-3 and TRBJ2-1, with 7 bases lining up with TRBD2. The CDR3 runs 17 residues. The germline CDR1 and CDR2 sequences are SGHNT and YENEEA. The V segment lost 5 bases and the J segment 3 bases; nucleotides outside the gene matches: 13. In DNA form, the CDR3 reads TGTGCCAGCAGCCCCCTGGGGCGTGGGAGGGGCTACAATGAGCAGTTCTTC. Its protein is CASSPLGRGRGYNEQFF.

The chain carries TRBV30 and TRBJ1-1, with 7 nucleotides matching TRBD1. The V gene's germline CDR1 is GTSNPN and CDR2 SVGIG (reference sequence). J was trimmed by 4 bases and V by 0 bases; bases with no gene match: 2. This CDR3 comprises 13 residues. CDR3 in DNA: TGTGCCTGGAGTGTACCAGGGGGCACTGAAGCTTTCTTT. Its translation: CAWSVPGGTEAFF.

The chain links TRBV5-5 to TRBJ1-4, with D maybe TRBD1 (5 bases). The germline V gene encodes CDR1 SGHKS and CDR2 YYEKEE (reference sequence). Trimming took 4 bases from V and 8 from J, leaving 15 bases between them. CDR3 size: 14 residues. The CDR3 sequence: CASSPTGWGEKLFF. The CDR3 DNA reads TGTGCCAGCAGCCCGACCGGGTGGGGGGAAAAACTGTTTTTT.

The chain joins TRBV19 to TRBJ2-7, with D uncertain. The CDR3 is made up of 13 amino acids. Trimming removed 10 bases at V and 1 base at J, with 14 bases between. Looked up from germline, CDR1 is LNHDA and CDR2 is SQIVND (reference sequence). The CDR3 here is CATTGWGSYEQYF. CDR3 nucleotides: TGTGCCACCACGGGTTGGGGTTCCTACGAGCAGTACTTC.

The V gene is TRBV7-9, the J gene TRBJ1-1; no firm D call. From germline, CDR1 is SEHNR and CDR2 FQNEAQ (reference sequence). CDR3 length: 14 residues. Trimming removed 5 bases at V and 3 bases at J, with 13 bases between. The CDR3 sequence: CASSAGGGHTEAFF. The CDR3 region has the DNA TGTGCCAGCAGCGCGGGTGGCGGGCACACTGAAGCTTTCTTT.

The chain is built from TRBV3-1 (or the pseudogene TRBV3-2) and TRBJ2-7; the D is unclear. The CDR3 extends over 17 amino acids. The germline V gene encodes CDR1 LGHDT and CDR2 YNNKEL (reference sequence). Deletions cut 4 bases from V and 6 bases from J, with 25 bases between. In DNA form, the CDR3 reads TGTGCCAGCAGCCCAAGCGAACTGGGGAATCTTGTAGGCGAGCAGTACTTC. Protein: CASSPSELGNLVGEQYF.

J is TRBJ1-5 and V is TRBV4-1; D is possibly TRBD1 (6 bases). CDR1 and CDR2 from the germline V gene are MGHRA and YSYEKL. The V end lost 4 bases, the J end lost 5 bases, and 15 bases lay between the germline ends. This CDR3 has 15 residues. The CDR3 here is CASSPAGTLDQPQHF. CDR3 sequence (DNA): TGCGCCAGCAGCCCGGCTGGGACATTAGATCAGCCCCAGCATTTT.

This clone has a single count. CDR3 residues: CASSLHLRQGYEQYF. CDR3 bases: TGTGCCAGCAGCTTACACCTCCGACAGGGCTACGAGCAGTACTTC. The rearrangement uses TRBV11-2 and TRBJ2-7; 7 nucleotides line up with TRBD1. The ends lost 2 bases at V and 3 bases at J; junction bases unmatched: 7. Germline assignment: CDR1 SGHAT and CDR2 FQNNGV. There are 15 residues in the CDR3. Using reference TRBV11-2 and TRBJ2-7 for the parts outside the CDR3, the full variable domain is EAGVAQSPRYKIIEKRQSVAFWCNPISGHATLYWYQQILGQGPKLLIQFQNNGVVDDSQLPKDRFSAERLKGVDSTLKIQPAKLEDSAVYLCASSLHLRQGYEQYFGPGTRLTVT.

This chain uses TRBV7-8 with TRBJ1-4; D is ambiguous. Trimming pared 1 base from V and 12 bases from J, leaving 12 bases between. From germline, CDR1 is SGHVS and CDR2 FQNEAQ. There are 13 residues in the CDR3. CDR3 residues: CASSLEAREELFF. CDR3 nucleotides: TGTGCCAGCAGCTTAGAGGCCCGGGAGGAACTGTTTTTT.

The rearrangement links TRBV19 to TRBJ2-2; TRBD1 aligns across 9 bases. The CDR3 has 19 residues. The germline V gene has CDR1 LNHDA and CDR2 SQIVND (reference sequence). The V segment lost 6 bases and the J segment 4 bases; nucleotides outside the gene matches: 18. The chain's CDR3 is CASREWRGQGQVITGELFF. The DNA of the CDR3 is TGTGCCAGTAGGGAGTGGCGCGGACAGGGGCAGGTGATCACCGGGGAGCTGTTTTTT.

This chain links TRBV5-1 with TRBJ1-6, with D tentatively TRBD1 (5 bases). Germline V gives CDR1 SGHRS, CDR2 YFSETQ. The V gene lost 0 bases and the J gene lost 9 bases, with 13 bases spanning the gap. The CDR3 has 15 residues. Here the CDR3 reads CASSLEPGRVSPLHF. The DNA of the CDR3 is TGCGCCAGCAGCTTGGAACCAGGGAGGGTTTCACCCCTCCACTTT.

The chain uses TRBV19 and TRBJ2-2; 9 bases are shared with TRBD2. V dropped 4 bases and J dropped 3; count of bases not matched to a gene: 3. The CDR3 totals 15 residues. Per germline, CDR1 LNHDA and CDR2 SQIVND (reference sequence). CDR3 loop: CASSTSGAHTGELFF. Here the CDR3 DNA reads TGTGCCAGTAGTACTAGCGGGGCGCACACCGGGGAGCTGTTTTTT.

V and J are TRBV6-5 and TRBJ1-5, with a tentative D call TRBD1 (5 bases). The germline gives CDR1 MNHEY, CDR2 SVGAGI. Trimming stripped 1 base from V and 3 bases from J, with 13 bases between. This CDR3 has 16 residues. CDR3 sequence: CASSYYAQAYNQPQHF. The CDR3 DNA reads TGTGCCAGCAGTTACTACGCACAGGCCTACAATCAGCCCCAGCATTTT.

The chain employs TRBV7-2 and TRBJ1-1, with D maybe TRBD1 (5 bases). V lost 4 bases and J lost 0, with 21 bases in between. The germline V gene encodes CDR1 SGHTA and CDR2 FQGNSA. The CDR3 covers 18 residues. CDR3 amino acids: CASSSGPIRSRLNTEAFF. CDR3 DNA sequence: TGTGCCAGCAGCTCAGGGCCTATTCGGAGTAGATTGAACACTGAAGCTTTCTTT.

The rearrangement uses TRBV7-2 and TRBJ2-3, with D unresolved. Germline V CDR1 and CDR2: SGHTA, FQGNSA. Trimming left V 4 bases short and J 0 bases short, with 14 bases between. This CDR3 comprises 16 residues. CDR3 in amino acids: CASSSARGVSTDTQYF. CDR3 sequence (DNA): TGTGCCAGCAGCTCAGCGCGTGGGGTTAGCACAGATACGCAGTATTTT.

The CDR3 DNA reads TGTGCCAGCAGCGCGGGGTCGTGGACGAACACTGAAGCTTTCTTT. Its translation is CASSAGSWTNTEAFF. J is TRBJ1-1 and V is TRBV5-4; no firm D call. The CDR3 runs 15 residues. Trimming pared 4 bases from V and 1 base from J, leaving 14 bases between. Germline loops: CDR1 SGHNT, CDR2 YYREEE (reference sequence). The full variable domain, with the rest looked up from reference TRBV5-4 and TRBJ1-1, is ETGVTQSPTHLIKTRGQQVTLRCSSQSGHNTVSWYQQALGQGPQFIFQYYREEENGRGNFPPRFSGLQFPNYSSELNVNALELDDSALYLCASSAGSWTNTEAFFGQGTRLTVV.

The chain is built from TRBV19 and TRBJ2-3; TRBD2 matches at 15 bases. Trimming at V came to 4 bases and at J to 13 bases, leaving 15 bases not matched to a gene. In germline, CDR1 is LNHDA, CDR2 SQIVND (reference sequence). The CDR3 is made up of 17 amino acids. This CDR3 reads CASSTKTAGTSGGRKYF. In DNA form, the CDR3 reads TGTGCCAGTAGTACAAAGACCGCCGGGACTAGCGGGGGGCGCAAGTATTTT. The whole variable domain, filled in from reference TRBV19 and TRBJ2-3, reads DGGITQSPKYLFRKEGQNVTLSCEQNLNHDAMYWYRQDPGQGLRLIYYSQIVNDFQKGDIAEGYSVSREKKESFPLTVTSAQKNPTAFYLCASSTKTAGTSGGRKYFGPGTRLTVL.

The CDR3: CASSLLGASETQYF. CDR3 nucleotides: TGTGCCAGCAGCTTATTGGGGGCCTCCGAGACCCAGTACTTC. V and J are TRBV7-9 and TRBJ2-5; possibly TRBD1 for D (6 bases). The V gene lost 2 bases and the J gene lost 5 bases, with 12 bases spanning the gap. The germline V gene encodes CDR1 SEHNR and CDR2 FQNEAQ (reference sequence). CDR3 length: 14 residues.

V usage is TRBV29-1 and J usage is TRBJ2-3, with a tentative D call TRBD1 (6 bases). V lost 4 bases to trimming and J lost 4 bases, with 12 bases between them. CDR3 length: 13 amino acids. Germline V lookup: CDR1 SQVTM, CDR2 ANQGSEA. The DNA of the CDR3 is TGCAGCGTTGCTGGCAGGGGATCAGATACGCAGTATTTT. This translates into CSVAGRGSDTQYF.

This clone showed up just once. V usage is TRBV6-2 or TRBV6-3 and J usage is TRBJ1-5, with 7 bases fitting TRBD1. Germline assignment: CDR1 MNHEY and CDR2 SVGEGT. After removal of 3 bases from V and 3 bases from J, the junction contained 11 bases not matched to a gene. The CDR3 loop spans 17 amino acids. CDR3 sequence (DNA): TGTGCCAGCAGTTATACAGGTGGACAGGTTTTCAATCAGCCCCAGCATTTT. Encoded protein: CASSYTGGQVFNQPQHF.

This chain connects TRBV9 to TRBJ2-1; D ambiguous. The V and J ends lost 0 bases and 1 base respectively, with 8 bases between them. The length of the CDR3 is 15 residues. Germline CDR1 and CDR2: SGDLS and YYNGEE. The CDR3, as DNA: TGTGCCAGCAGCGTAGCGTGGACGTCCTACAATGAGCAGTTCTTC. Amino acids: CASSVAWTSYNEQFF.

The chain uses TRBV29-1 and TRBJ1-5; 8 positions agree with TRBD1. This CDR3 contains 16 residues. Germline lookup yields CDR1 SQVTM and CDR2 ANQGSEA. Trimming at V came to 4 bases and at J to 4 bases, leaving 12 bases not matched to a gene. CDR3 protein: CSVVFPPGQENQPQHF. The DNA for the CDR3 is TGCAGCGTTGTATTTCCCCCGGGACAGGAAAATCAGCCCCAGCATTTT.

The CDR3 sequence is CASRPGTSREQYF. The CDR3 DNA reads as TGCGCCAGCAGACCCGGGACTAGTAGGGAGCAGTACTTC. This chain joins TRBV10-2 and TRBJ2-7, with 8 bases that match TRBD2. The CDR3 extends over 13 amino acids. CDR1 and CDR2 (germline): WSHSY, SAAADI. V lost 6 bases and J lost 7; bases outside the gene matches: 8.

V and J are TRBV19 and TRBJ1-5, with a weak D call TRBD1 (6 bases). The CDR3 loop spans 15 amino acids. The V end lost 5 bases, the J end lost 3 bases, and 14 bases lay between the germline ends. Germline CDR1 reads LNHDA; CDR2 reads SQIVND (reference sequence). The CDR3 here is CASSLRDITNQPQHF. The CDR3 DNA reads as TGTGCCAGTAGTCTTCGGGACATTACCAATCAGCCCCAGCATTTT. The full variable domain, its missing parts supplied by reference TRBV19 and TRBJ1-5, is DGGITQSPKYLFRKEGQNVTLSCEQNLNHDAMYWYRQDPGQGLRLIYYSQIVNDFQKGDIAEGYSVSREKKESFPLTVTSAQKNPTAFYLCASSLRDITNQPQHFGDGTRLSIL.

The genes are TRBV7-9 and TRBJ2-7, with D hard to call. V was pared by 3 bases and J by 7 bases, with 16 bases between. The germline V gene encodes CDR1 SEHNR and CDR2 FQNEAQ (reference sequence). This CDR3 spans 14 amino acids. In DNA, the CDR3 is TGTGCCAGCAGCTTCGACACCCGTACGCGGGAGCAGTACTTC. This gives the protein CASSFDTRTREQYF. The full variable domain, its missing parts supplied by reference TRBV7-9 and TRBJ2-7, is DTGVSQNPRHKITKRGQNVTFRCDPISEHNRLYWYRQTLGQGPEFLTYFQNEAQLEKSRLLSDRFSAERPKGSFSTLEIQRTEQGDSAMYLCASSFDTRTREQYFGPGTRLTVT.

The CDR3 coding sequence is TGCAGTGCTAGTAGGGGGGGGCGCACAGATACGCAGTATTTT. Protein product: CSASRGGRTDTQYF. The chain is built from TRBV20-1 and TRBJ2-3; tentative D call: TRBD2 (7 bases). Germline values: CDR1 DFQATT, CDR2 SNEGSKA (reference sequence). Trimming took 3 bases from V and 1 from J, leaving 11 bases between them. This CDR3 has 14 amino acids.

The chain is built from TRBV4-1 and TRBJ1-2; TRBD1 matches at 7 bases. CDR1 and CDR2 from the germline V gene are MGHRA and YSYEKL. This CDR3 is 13 amino acids long. The V and J ends lost 3 bases and 5 bases, in that order; junction bases with no gene match: 3. This CDR3 reads CASSHRQGYGYTF. In DNA form, the CDR3 reads TGCGCCAGCAGCCACCGACAGGGATATGGCTACACCTTC.

The rearrangement joins TRBV24-1 to TRBJ2-2; 9 bases fit TRBD1. From germline, CDR1 is KGHDR and CDR2 SFDVKD. This CDR3 spans 13 amino acids. The trim removed 9 bases at V and 5 bases at J, leaving 3 bases unmatched. The CDR3 region is CATQDRGTGELFF. In DNA, the CDR3 is TGTGCCACCCAGGACAGGGGAACCGGGGAGCTGTTTTTT.

The chain joins TRBV29-1 to TRBJ1-2; D not certain. The germline V gene has CDR1 SQVTM and CDR2 ANQGSEA. The CDR3 contains 13 residues. The ends were cut back, 0 bases at V and 1 base at J, with 6 bases in the middle. CDR3 sequence: CSVEDLNNYGYTF. The CDR3 DNA is TGCAGCGTTGAAGATCTAAATAACTATGGCTACACCTTC.